This TCR beta chain comes out of a study of blood T cell repertoires in COVID-19. Study context: The origin of the acute and convalescent COVID-19 samples was the United States, Italy and Spain. T cells, B-cell-depleted T cells, or PBMCs supplied cDNA or gDNA.

Under the authors' procedure: Estimates of nucleated cell counts were drawn from the amplification of reference gene primers. Measured with immunoSEQ multiplex PCR; TCRdb has only the in-frame clones, and not every one. That table gives V, J and clone size, and the DNA gave D and trimming. The sample includes about 360,000 clones, approximately 86% of them seen just once. This clone was seen a handful of times. Patients from Seattle were sampled longitudinally, starting during active infection. The CDR3 length is 14 residues. V dropped 2 bases and J dropped 7 bases, with 12 bases sitting between them. CDR1 SNHLY and CDR2 FYNNEI come from the germline V gene.

The gene calls are TRBV2 and TRBJ1-5, with a tentative D call TRBD1 (6 bases). The sample taken for sequencing was peripheral blood. The origin of this receptor is a woman aged 55 to 70 with COVID-19, enrolled during active disease. The CDR3 is CASSEMGGGQPQHF. The CDR3 DNA sequence: TGTGCCAGCAGTGAAATGGGAGGGGGACAGCCCCAGCATTTT.